This T cell receptor beta chain was obtained from a study of blood T cell repertoires in COVID-19. Looking at the study overall: Samples of COVID-19 (acute and convalescent) were obtained from the United States, Italy and Spain.

The data were produced by immunoSEQ multiplex PCR, yet TCRdb's version contains in-frame clones alone and is incomplete. This table holds roughly 230,000 clones, around 83% found once. Germline V lookup: CDR1 SQVTM, CDR2 ANQGSEA. V was clipped by 7 bases and J by 0 bases; unmatched bases: 12. This CDR3 has 16 amino acids. The chain has TRBV29-1 and TRBJ2-7, with 10 bases matching TRBD1. This clonotype was obtained from a man aged 40-49 years with active or convalescent COVID-19. Sequencing was performed on peripheral blood. The CDR3 loop reads CSAAGQGTRSSYEQYF. CDR3 nucleotide sequence: TGCAGCGCAGCGGGACAGGGGACCCGGAGCTCCTACGAGCAGTACTTC.